This TCR beta chain is drawn from a study of vaccination effects on CD4 cells after COVID-19. Whole-study results and caveats: The study found marked clonal contraction of infection- and vaccine-induced clones late after vaccination.

Germline V gene sequence: CDR1 LGHNA, CDR2 YNFKEQ. V lost 5 bases to trimming and J lost 8 bases, with 12 bases between them. The CDR3 is 13 amino acids. Expansion of antigen-specific CD4+ T cells with viral peptide pools was carried out by the ViraFEST assay before sequencing. Isolation of CD4+ T cells took place after 10 days of culture. The study found no prior SARS-CoV-2 infection in the vaccine recipients, who tested negative for nucleocapsid antibodies. Two million PBMC were placed in each well, which was supplemented with roughly 10 IU/ml IL-2 and roughly 10 ug/ml peptides. IL-2 medium was substituted for half the medium on days 3 and 7. Produced via immunoSEQ multiplex PCR; TCRdb's table is partial and in-frame only. The table lists about 70,000 clones, 80% of them singletons, with less than 15% in the top ten. About this clone: Antigen: not known.

This chain uses TRBV4-2 with TRBJ1-4; no firm D call. The sample here was CD4+ T cells from PBMCs cultured with SARS-CoV-2 spike peptides, taken before COVID-19 vaccination. The receptor comes from a human donor who received a COVID-19 vaccine. The CDR3 region is CASSSALWEKLFF. The DNA for the CDR3 is TGTGCCAGCAGCTCGGCCCTATGGGAAAAACTGTTTTTT.